The 21 T cell receptor beta chains below come from one sample, sequenced in a study of T cell responses to AZD1222 COVID-19 vaccine. Produced via immunoSEQ multiplex PCR; TCRdb's table is partial and in-frame only. The profile shows 70,000 to 95,000 clones, 75% to 90% of them singletons. The material sequenced was peripheral blood, taken 28 days after the second AZD1222 dose. The receptors were gathered from an adult who received the AZD1222 COVID-19 vaccine.

The rearrangement joins TRBV9 to TRBJ2-6; TRBD1 is a possible D gene (6 bases). The V gene lost 4 bases and the J gene lost 0 bases, with 17 bases spanning the gap. CDR1 SGDLS and CDR2 YYNGEE come from the germline V gene. This CDR3 region has 18 residues. The chain's CDR3 is CASSFFSQGSSGANVLTF. The DNA for the CDR3 is TGTGCCAGCAGCTTCTTCTCCCAGGGGTCCTCTGGGGCCAACGTCCTGACTTTC.

This chain joins TRBV7-9 and TRBJ2-1; 11 nucleotides align to TRBD2. V was clipped by 3 bases and J by 4 bases; unmatched bases: 2. The V gene's germline CDR1 is SEHNR and CDR2 FQNEAQ (reference sequence). There are 15 residues in the CDR3. The CDR3 spells CASSLGLAEYNEQFF. The CDR3 DNA is TGTGCCAGCAGCTTGGGACTAGCGGAATACAATGAGCAGTTCTTC.

The genes are TRBV19 and TRBJ1-5; 7 nucleotides line up with TRBD1. V trimming: 5 bases; J trimming: 11 bases; junction bases outside the gene matches: 12. Germline loops: CDR1 LNHDA, CDR2 SQIVND (reference sequence). The CDR3 covers 14 residues. CDR3 in amino acids: CASSVGRGFPTQHF. The CDR3 region has the DNA TGTGCCAGTAGTGTAGGCAGGGGGTTTCCCACCCAGCATTTT.

The chain employs TRBV6-5 and TRBJ2-2; 8 bases align to TRBD2. Germline V gives CDR1 MNHEY, CDR2 SVGAGI. The J segment lost 6 bases and the V segment lost 6 bases, leaving 3 bases of the junction unmatched. This CDR3 spans 13 amino acids. CDR3 in amino acids: CASRKAGAGELFF. CDR3 in DNA: TGTGCCAGCAGGAAAGCGGGGGCCGGGGAGCTGTTTTTT.

This clone came up once. The V gene is TRBV19, the J gene TRBJ2-5, with 7 nucleotides matching TRBD2. CDR3 length equals 14 residues. Germline V gives CDR1 LNHDA, CDR2 SQIVND (reference sequence). With V trimmed by 4 bases and J by 1 base, 3 bases remained unmatched. The CDR3 is CASSTWGGQETQYF. The CDR3 DNA reads TGTGCCAGTAGTACCTGGGGGGGCCAAGAGACCCAGTACTTC.

This clone was observed once. The V and J genes are TRBV10-3 and TRBJ2-5, with D unclear. CDR3 length: 12 residues. Germline assignment: CDR1 ENHRY and CDR2 SYGVKD. Between the trimmed V and J ends, which lost 5 bases and 2 bases, there was a span of 6 bases. CDR3 sequence: CAISWAQETQYF. CDR3 nucleotide sequence: TGTGCCATCAGTTGGGCGCAAGAGACCCAGTACTTC.

J is TRBJ2-2 and V is TRBV7-7; D uncertain. CDR1 and CDR2 from the germline V gene are SSHAT and FNYEAQ (reference sequence). The V and J ends lost 8 bases and 7 bases respectively, with 5 bases between them. The CDR3 is 10 residues long. In nucleotides, the CDR3 is TGTGCCAGCTACGACGGGGAGCTGTTTTTT. Protein product: CASYDGELFF.

The V call is TRBV3-1 (or the pseudogene TRBV3-2), the J call TRBJ1-2; D remains ambiguous. The length of the CDR3 is 16 residues. The germline gives CDR1 LGHDT, CDR2 YNNKEL (reference sequence). Between the trimmed V and J ends, which lost 0 bases and 4 bases, there was a span of 15 bases. DNA of the CDR3: TGTGCCAGCAGCCAAGAGGTGTCGGCAAACTCCTATGGCTACACCTTC. Residues: CASSQEVSANSYGYTF.

The chain carries TRBV23-1 and TRBJ1-6; the D gene is possibly TRBD1 (5 bases). TRBV23-1 falls under the ORF class, with uncertain function. This CDR3 is built from 16 residues. Trimming left V 1 base short and J 3 bases short, with 10 bases between. The CDR3 sequence: CASSQWDPFYNSPLHF. The CDR3 DNA reads as TGCGCCAGCAGTCAATGGGACCCGTTCTATAATTCACCCCTCCACTTT.

The gene calls are TRBV5-1 and TRBJ2-2; 8 bases agree with TRBD1. V was clipped by 7 bases and J by 7 bases; unmatched bases: 12. The CDR3 sequence is 15 residues long. Germline V gives CDR1 SGHRS, CDR2 YFSETQ. The CDR3 sequence is CASQGQGGIGGELFF. The CDR3 nucleotides read TGCGCCAGCCAAGGACAGGGTGGTATCGGCGGGGAGCTGTTTTTT.

The chain joins TRBV27 to TRBJ2-3; D unresolved. This CDR3 is 17 amino acids long. CDR1 and CDR2 (germline): MNHEY, SMNVEV (reference sequence). Trimming took 4 bases from V and 0 from J, leaving 17 bases between them. CDR3 region: CASSSRQPPFSTDTQYF. In nucleotides, the CDR3 is TGTGCCAGCAGTTCTCGACAACCGCCCTTTAGCACAGATACGCAGTATTTT.

V and J are TRBV9 and TRBJ2-7, with 9 bases aligning to TRBD1. The CDR3 spans 15 residues. Germline V gene lookup returns CDR1 SGDLS and CDR2 YYNGEE. The junction had 7 bases not matched to a gene; V was cut back by 0 bases and J by 6 bases. CDR3 nucleotide sequence: TGTGCCAGCAGCGTAGACGGGACAGGGCTAACCGAGCAGTACTTC. Protein product: CASSVDGTGLTEQYF.

This chain uses TRBV9 with TRBJ2-2; D ambiguous. This CDR3 comprises 12 residues. V was shortened by 2 bases and J by 2 bases, with 1 base between the two germline ends. Germline V CDR1 and CDR2: SGDLS, YYNGEE. CDR3 loop: CASSVNTGELFF. CDR3 DNA sequence: TGTGCCAGCAGCGTCAACACCGGGGAGCTGTTTTTT.

V gene TRBV28 combines with J gene TRBJ1-6; tentative D call: TRBD1 (6 bases). The V gene lost 5 bases and the J gene lost 7 bases, with 15 bases spanning the gap. The CDR3 length is 15 residues. Germline CDR1 reads MDHEN; CDR2 reads SYDVKM. The CDR3 protein is CASSISGHGNSPLHF. CDR3 in DNA: TGTGCCAGCAGTATCTCGGGACATGGGAATTCACCCCTCCACTTT.

CDR3 region: CATSGGGETEKLFF. The CDR3 DNA sequence: TGTGCCACCAGCGGAGGGGGCGAGACTGAAAAACTGTTTTTT. This chain uses TRBV15 with TRBJ1-4, with TRBD1 identical over 7 bases. V shed 5 bases and J 7 bases; nucleotides not matched to a gene: 7. Germline assignment: CDR1 LNHNV and CDR2 YYDKDF (reference sequence). The CDR3 is 14 residues long.

The chain joins TRBV4-3 to TRBJ1-5; D gene uncertain. Germline V gene sequence: CDR1 LGHNA, CDR2 YSLEER. V was shortened by 0 bases and J by 9 bases, with 18 bases between the two germline ends. This CDR3 comprises 16 residues. The DNA of the CDR3 is TGCGCCAGCAGCCAAGACGCGCCTCCGTCAATCACGCCCCAGCATTTT. It yields the protein CASSQDAPPSITPQHF.

This clone has only one observation. The genes are TRBV10-1 and TRBJ2-2, with TRBD1 identical over 10 bases. This CDR3 comprises 17 residues. Losses at the gene ends were 6 bases for V and 4 bases for J; bases not matched to a gene: 11. Germline V CDR1 and CDR2: WNHNN, SYGVQD (reference sequence). The CDR3 DNA sequence: TGCGCCAGCAGACCGGGACAGGGGTCGTGTGGCACCGGGGAGCTGTTTTTT. Translated, it gives CASRPGQGSCGTGELFF.

J is TRBJ2-7 and V is TRBV4-1; TRBD1 matches 10 bases. The CDR3 extends over 16 amino acids. CDR1 is MGHRA, CDR2 YSYEKL, per germline. After removal of 5 bases from V and 1 base from J, the junction contained 8 bases not matched to a gene. The CDR3 DNA reads TGCGCCAGCAGCAAAAGTCCGGGACAGGGGTCCTACGAGCAGTACTTC. Translation gives CASSKSPGQGSYEQYF.

This clone has just one count. The gene calls are TRBV3-1 (or the pseudogene TRBV3-2) and TRBJ1-2; TRBD1 is a possible D gene (5 bases). V lost 0 bases and J lost 7, with 18 bases in between. This CDR3 is built from 16 residues. The germline gives CDR1 LGHDT, CDR2 YNNKEL (reference sequence). The CDR3 DNA reads TGTGCCAGCAGCCAAGATTGGGCAGCCTCTCAGGGTGGCTACACCTTC. It yields the protein CASSQDWAASQGGYTF.

The genes are TRBV5-8 and TRBJ2-3, with D tentatively TRBD2 (6 bases). V lost 1 base and J lost 2, with 14 bases in between. CDR1 SGHTS and CDR2 YDEGEE come from the germline V gene. This CDR3 has 16 residues. CDR3 sequence reads: CASSLSRGILTDTQYF. As DNA, the CDR3 is TGTGCCAGCAGCTTGAGTCGCGGGATTCTCACAGATACGCAGTATTTT.

The J gene is TRBJ1-2, the V gene TRBV3-1 (or the pseudogene TRBV3-2); possibly TRBD1 for D (5 bases). The ends were cut back, 1 base at V and 8 bases at J, with 11 bases in the middle. The germline gives CDR1 LGHDT, CDR2 YNNKEL (reference sequence). This CDR3 has 13 residues. The CDR3 DNA reads as TGTGCCAGCAGCCAAGGTCTAGGGGACGGCTACACCTTC. Translating gives CASSQGLGDGYTF.